A selection of T cell receptor beta chains follows, all from one sample in a study of naive and memory T cell subsets. Using its own MiXCR run on the UMI-ligation and nested PCR reads, TCRdb lists one record per CDR3 protein. Of around 160,000 distinct CDR3 sequences in the sample, over 15% were seen once. Sequences were obtained from naive CD4+ T cells from blood. These receptors were taken from a human donor in good health. Each CDR3 is given with its conserved first and last residue. The D gene is left open where the match is weak. The size field is filled for only some rows; it gives once, few, many or a size class.

>TRBJ1-2|TRBV5-1|NA|NA|12
CASSSGIYGYTF
TGCGCCAGCAGCTCCGGGATCTATGGCTACACCTTC
>TRBJ1-1|TRBV12-3/TRBV12-4|TRBD1|few|14
CASMFRGLRTEAFF
TGTGCCAGCATGTTCAGGGGGCTCCGGACTGAAGCTTTCTTT
>TRBJ1-6|TRBV7-2|NA|NA|17
CASSLGTLGGSNSPLHF
TGTGCCAGCAGCTTGGGAACGCTCGGAGGATCTAATTCACCCCTCCACTTT
>TRBJ1-1|TRBV3-1|NA|NA|14
CASSQRATNTEAFF
TGTGCCAGCAGCCAGCGCGCTACGAACACTGAAGCTTTCTTT
>TRBJ2-7|TRBV7-2|TRBD1|NA|14
CASSLTGVSGEQYF
TGTGCCAGCAGCTTGACAGGGGTGTCTGGCGAGCAGTACTTC
>TRBJ1-6|TRBV7-3|TRBD1|few|14
CASSRDSNNSPLHF
TGTGCCAGCAGCCGGGACAGTAATAATTCACCCCTCCACTTT
>TRBJ2-2|TRBV11-2|NA|few|18
CASSSAFRRQENTGELFF
TGTGCCAGCAGCTCAGCCTTCCGGAGACAAGAAAACACCGGGGAGCTGTTTTTT
>TRBJ2-1|TRBV5-8|TRBD2|NA|18
CASSRGLAGGEWGNEQFF
TGTGCCAGCAGCCGCGGACTAGCGGGAGGAGAGTGGGGCAATGAGCAGTTCTTC
>TRBJ1-6|TRBV5-4|NA|many|15
CASSPTESYNSPLHF
TGTGCCAGCAGCCCCACTGAAAGCTATAATTCACCCCTCCACTTT
>TRBJ2-1|TRBV14|NA|few|14
CASSLLGGDNEQFF
TGTGCCAGCAGCCTTTTAGGCGGGGACAATGAGCAGTTCTTC
>TRBJ1-4|TRBV2|TRBD1|few|14
CASRKGQPNEKLFF
TGTGCCAGCAGGAAGGGACAGCCTAATGAAAAACTGTTTTTT
>TRBJ2-1|TRBV12-5|NA|NA|13
CASGSTGTYEQFF
TGTGCTAGTGGTTCTACGGGTACCTATGAGCAGTTCTTC
>TRBJ2-2|TRBV2|NA|few|13
CASSEAYVGELFF
TGTGCCAGCAGTGAGGCCTACGTCGGGGAGCTGTTTTTT
>TRBJ2-1|TRBV5-1|NA|NA|15
CASSFGGADNNEQFF
TGCGCCAGCAGCTTTGGCGGGGCGGATAACAATGAGCAGTTCTTC
>TRBJ1-1|TRBV5-1|NA|few|16
CASSLAGQTQNTEAFF
TGCGCCAGCAGCTTGGCAGGACAGACCCAGAACACTGAAGCTTTCTTT
>TRBJ1-2|TRBV6-5|NA|few|14
CASSYDTGLYGYTF
TGTGCCAGCAGTTACGACACAGGGTTATATGGCTACACCTTC
>TRBJ2-3|TRBV4-3|NA|NA|13
CASSLLRGDTQYF
TGCGCCAGCAGCCTCCTACGAGGGGATACGCAGTATTTT